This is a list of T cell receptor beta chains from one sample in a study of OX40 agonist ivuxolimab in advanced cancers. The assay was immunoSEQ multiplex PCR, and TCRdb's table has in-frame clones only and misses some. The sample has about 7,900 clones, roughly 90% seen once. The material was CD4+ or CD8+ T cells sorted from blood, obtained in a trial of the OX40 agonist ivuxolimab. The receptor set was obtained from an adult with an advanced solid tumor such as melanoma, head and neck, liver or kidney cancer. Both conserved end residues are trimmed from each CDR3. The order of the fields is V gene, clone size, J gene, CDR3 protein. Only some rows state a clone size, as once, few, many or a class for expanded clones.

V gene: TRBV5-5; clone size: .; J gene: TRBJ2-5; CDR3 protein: ASSFGESYQETQY
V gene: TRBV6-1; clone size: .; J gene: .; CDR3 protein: ASRGEARPYEQY
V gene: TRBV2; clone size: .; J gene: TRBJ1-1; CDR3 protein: ASIYRESLAEAF
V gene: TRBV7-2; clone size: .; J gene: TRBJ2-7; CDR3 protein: ASSSSGRGYEQY
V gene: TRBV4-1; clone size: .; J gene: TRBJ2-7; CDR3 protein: ASSQDVSDEQY
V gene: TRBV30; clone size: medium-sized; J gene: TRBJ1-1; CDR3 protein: AWSTTVNTEAF
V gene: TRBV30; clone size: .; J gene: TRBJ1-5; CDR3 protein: ARSPGQGGQPQH
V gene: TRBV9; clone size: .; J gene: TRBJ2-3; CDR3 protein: ASSLIAGSTDTQY
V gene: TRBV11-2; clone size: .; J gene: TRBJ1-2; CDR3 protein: ASSPGTGVSYGYT
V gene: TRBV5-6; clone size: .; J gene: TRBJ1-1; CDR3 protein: ASSLEEGSTEAF
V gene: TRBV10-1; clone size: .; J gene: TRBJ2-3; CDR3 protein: ASSEERTSGTDTQY
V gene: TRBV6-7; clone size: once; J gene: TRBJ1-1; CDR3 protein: ASSYGGQAEAF
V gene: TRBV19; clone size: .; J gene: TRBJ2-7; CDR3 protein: ASSIFISYEQY
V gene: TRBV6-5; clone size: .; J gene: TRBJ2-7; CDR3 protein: ASSDALSYEQY
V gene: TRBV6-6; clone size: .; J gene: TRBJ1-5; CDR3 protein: ASSATGGTGQPQH